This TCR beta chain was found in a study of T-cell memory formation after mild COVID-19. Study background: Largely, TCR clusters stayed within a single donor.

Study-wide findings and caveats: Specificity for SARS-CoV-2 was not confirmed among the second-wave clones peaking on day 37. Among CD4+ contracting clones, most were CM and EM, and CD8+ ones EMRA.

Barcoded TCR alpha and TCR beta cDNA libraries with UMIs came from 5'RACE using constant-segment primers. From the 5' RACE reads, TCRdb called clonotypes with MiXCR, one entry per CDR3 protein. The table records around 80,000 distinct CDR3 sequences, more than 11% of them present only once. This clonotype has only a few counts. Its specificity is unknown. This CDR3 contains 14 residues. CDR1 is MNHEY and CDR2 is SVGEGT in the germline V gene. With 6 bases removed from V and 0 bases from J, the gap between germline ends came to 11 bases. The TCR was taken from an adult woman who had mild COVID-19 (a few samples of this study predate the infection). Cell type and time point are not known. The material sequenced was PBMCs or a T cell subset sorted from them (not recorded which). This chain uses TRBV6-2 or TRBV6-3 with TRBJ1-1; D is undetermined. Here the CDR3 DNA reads TGTGCCAGCAGATCGCCGATTATGAACACTGAAGCTTTCTTT. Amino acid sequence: CASRSPIMNTEAFF.